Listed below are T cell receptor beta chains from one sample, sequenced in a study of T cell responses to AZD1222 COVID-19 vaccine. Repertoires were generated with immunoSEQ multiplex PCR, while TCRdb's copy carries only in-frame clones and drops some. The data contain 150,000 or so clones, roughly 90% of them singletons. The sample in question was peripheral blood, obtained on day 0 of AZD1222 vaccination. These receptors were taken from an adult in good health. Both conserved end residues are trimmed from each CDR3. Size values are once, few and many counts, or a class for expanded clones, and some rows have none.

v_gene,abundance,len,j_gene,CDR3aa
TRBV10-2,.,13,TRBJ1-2,ASSDERQGNDGYT
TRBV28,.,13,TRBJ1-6,ASRDRGEQESPLH
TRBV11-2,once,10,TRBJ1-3,ASSLTGNTIY
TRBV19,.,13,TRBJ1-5,ASSPRGGGNQPQH
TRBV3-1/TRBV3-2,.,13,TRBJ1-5,ASSQEGYSNQPQH
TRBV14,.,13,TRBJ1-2,ASSRETGSYYGYT
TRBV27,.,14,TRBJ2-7,ASRYVGTSGSGEQY
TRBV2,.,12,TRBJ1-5,ASSPDGGSQPQH
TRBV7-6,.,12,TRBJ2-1,ASSPKLGYNEQF
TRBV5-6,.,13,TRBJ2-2,ASSLVAGGTGELF
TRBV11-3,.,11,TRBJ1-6,ASRISGTSPLH
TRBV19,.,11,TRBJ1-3,ASKWSGGNTIY
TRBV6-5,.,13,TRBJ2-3,ASSPSGRATDTQY
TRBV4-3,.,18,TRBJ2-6,ASSQGWARQGAVGANVLT
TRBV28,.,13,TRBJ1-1,ASSPPEGWGTEAF
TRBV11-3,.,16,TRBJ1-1,ASSAQRGDNPLNTEAF
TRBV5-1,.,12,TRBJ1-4,ASSFEGVGEKLF
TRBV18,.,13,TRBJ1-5,ASSPQALGNQPQH
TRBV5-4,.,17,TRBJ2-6,ASSFGGGVSHPGANVLT
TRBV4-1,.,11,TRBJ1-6,ASSQGSVPALH
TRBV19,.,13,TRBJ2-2,ASSGLAGGTGELF
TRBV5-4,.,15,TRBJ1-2,ASSGVGRQGVNYGYT
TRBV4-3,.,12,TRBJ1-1,ASSQLQGGSEAF
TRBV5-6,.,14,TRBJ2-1,ASSLGFGGEANEQF
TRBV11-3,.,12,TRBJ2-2,ASSRLGVTGELF
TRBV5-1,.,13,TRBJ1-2,ASSSGLPGQVLFT
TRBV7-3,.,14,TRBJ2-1,ASSLVASGGYNEQF
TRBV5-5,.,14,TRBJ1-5,ASSRERWDSNQPQH
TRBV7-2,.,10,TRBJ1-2,ASSLLGDGYT
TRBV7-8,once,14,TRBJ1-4,ASSLPQRGLDEKLF
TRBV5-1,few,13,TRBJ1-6,ASSPGTAENSPLH
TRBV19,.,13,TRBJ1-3,ASSIGRSSGNTIY
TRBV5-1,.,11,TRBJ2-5,ASSFSGFETQY
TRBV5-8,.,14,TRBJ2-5,ASSRGTAPSQETQY